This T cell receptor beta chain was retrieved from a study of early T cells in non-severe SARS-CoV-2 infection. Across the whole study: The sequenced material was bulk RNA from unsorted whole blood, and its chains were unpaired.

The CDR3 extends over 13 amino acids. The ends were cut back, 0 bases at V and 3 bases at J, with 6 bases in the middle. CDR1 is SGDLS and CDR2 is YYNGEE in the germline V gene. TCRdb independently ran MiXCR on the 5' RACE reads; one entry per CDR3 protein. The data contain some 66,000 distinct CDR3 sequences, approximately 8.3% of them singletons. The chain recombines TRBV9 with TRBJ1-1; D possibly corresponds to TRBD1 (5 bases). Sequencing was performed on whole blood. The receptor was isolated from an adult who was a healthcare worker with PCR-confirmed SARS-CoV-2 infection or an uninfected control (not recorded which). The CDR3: CASSVGGDTEAFF. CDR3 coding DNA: TGTGCCAGCAGCGTAGGAGGGGACACTGAAGCTTTCTTT. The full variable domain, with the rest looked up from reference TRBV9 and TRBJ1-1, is DSGVTQTPKHLITATGQRVTLRCSPRSGDLSVYWYQQSLDQGLQFLIQYYNGEERAKGNILERFSAQQFPDLHSELNLSSLELGDSALYFCASSVGGDTEAFFGQGTRLTVV.